The 22 T cell receptor beta chains given below trace back to one sample, sequenced in a study of shared clonotypes between healthy human individuals. The table came from immunoSEQ multiplex PCR; TCRdb's copy has only in-frame clones and leaves some out. Of about 1.9 million clones listed, roughly 95% were seen once; the top ten hold over 1.5%. Naivety among CD8 cells was defined by CD45RO negativity and positive CCR7 selection, thereby excluding terminally differentiated effector memory CD45RA+ cells. What was sequenced was naive CD8+ T cells from PBMCs. The receptor set was obtained from a man aged 18 to 29 in good health. Some clones in this sample may be carry-over from other donors' samples.

The V and J genes are TRBV27 and TRBJ2-6; D is unclear. The CDR3 spans 16 residues. Trimming took 4 bases from V and 0 from J, leaving 10 bases between them. Germline CDR1 and CDR2: MNHEY and SMNVEV (reference sequence). CDR3 sequence reads: CASSSLYFSGANVLTF. The CDR3 nucleotides are TGTGCCAGCAGTTCGCTCTATTTCTCTGGGGCCAACGTCCTGACTTTC.

This rearrangement joins TRBV5-5 to TRBJ2-7, with 8 positions matching TRBD2. CDR1 and CDR2 from the germline V gene are SGHKS and YYEKEE (reference sequence). The CDR3 is 15 amino acids. The J segment lost 5 bases and the V segment lost 0 bases, leaving 7 bases of the junction unmatched. CDR3 coding DNA: TGTGCCAGCAGCTTGGCTCGCGGGAGGATGAACGAGCAGTACTTC. Translation gives CASSLARGRMNEQYF. The complete variable domain, with remaining parts taken from reference TRBV5-5 and TRBJ2-7, reads DAGVTQSPTHLIKTRGQQVTLRCSPISGHKSVSWYQQVLGQGPQFIFQYYEKEERGRGNFPDRFSARQFPNYSSELNVNALLLGDSALYLCASSLARGRMNEQYFGPGTRLTVT.

The chain employs TRBV27 and TRBJ1-5; D ambiguous. The ends were cut back, 0 bases at V and 0 bases at J, with 9 bases in the middle. CDR3 length equals 16 residues. CDR1 and CDR2 from the germline V gene are MNHEY and SMNVEV (reference sequence). CDR3 sequence reads: CASSLSGSYSNQPQHF. For the CDR3, the DNA is TGTGCCAGCAGTTTATCAGGGTCTTATAGCAATCAGCCCCAGCATTTT.

The chain uses TRBV4-1 and TRBJ1-2, with 7 bases lining up with TRBD1. Germline CDR1 reads MGHRA; CDR2 reads YSYEKL. The CDR3 covers 13 residues. Trimming removed 3 bases from V and 5 bases from J; junction bases left unmatched: 3. The CDR3 is CASSQTGRYGYTF. CDR3 sequence (DNA): TGCGCCAGCAGCCAGACAGGGCGGTATGGCTACACCTTC.

This clone was seen a single time. V and J are TRBV11-2 and TRBJ2-1; D possibly corresponds to TRBD2 (6 bases). With 1 base removed from V and 7 bases from J, the gap between germline ends came to 14 bases. This CDR3 has 15 residues. Germline CDR1 SGHAT, CDR2 FQNNGV. The CDR3 DNA follows: TGTGCCAGCAGCTTAGGGGTCGGGAGAGCGAATGAGCAGTTCTTC. It is translated as CASSLGVGRANEQFF.

Remarks on this clone: One junction end disagrees with the germline gene, perhaps due to a read error. V gene TRBV5-1 combines with J gene TRBJ2-1; maybe TRBD1 (5 bases). Per germline, CDR1 SGHRS and CDR2 YFSETQ. This CDR3 comprises 11 residues. The CDR3 here is CACRVYNEQFF. CDR3 in DNA: TGCGCCTGCAGGGTTTACAATGAGCAGTTCTTC.

This sequence joins TRBV11-2 and TRBJ1-4; weak D call: TRBD1 (5 bases). The V gene's germline CDR1 is SGHAT and CDR2 FQNNGV. The CDR3 consists of 14 residues. Trimming left V 2 bases short and J 3 bases short, with 7 bases between. The CDR3 is CASSLWGPNEKLFF. The CDR3 region has the DNA TGTGCCAGCAGCTTATGGGGACCTAATGAAAAACTGTTTTTT.

V is TRBV4-1 and J is TRBJ2-1, with 7 bases that match TRBD2. There are 18 residues in the CDR3. Germline-derived CDR1 and CDR2 are MGHRA and YSYEKL. The junction had 16 bases not matched to a gene; V was cut back by 8 bases and J by 0 bases. The CDR3 coding sequence is TGCGCCAGCCAACAAAAATATGGAGGGACTAACTCCTACAATGAGCAGTTCTTC. Encoded protein: CASQQKYGGTNSYNEQFF.

V is TRBV6-5 and J is TRBJ1-2, with TRBD1 as a possible D gene (6 bases). Deletions cut 6 bases from V and 3 bases from J, with 11 bases between. Germline-derived CDR1 and CDR2 are MNHEY and SVGAGI. CDR3 length equals 13 residues. CDR3 in amino acids: CASRYRADYGYTF. The CDR3 coding sequence is TGTGCCAGCAGGTACAGGGCTGACTATGGCTACACCTTC.

Points on this clone: Other DNA sequences within the sample encode an identical CDR3. The chain is built from TRBV7-8 and TRBJ2-7; weak D call: TRBD2 (6 bases). The germline gives CDR1 SGHVS, CDR2 FQNEAQ. The CDR3 sequence is 13 residues long. Trimming shortened V by 1 base and J by 3 bases, and 7 bases separated the two germline ends. The CDR3 DNA is TGTGCCAGCAGCTTAGGGCGGGACTACGAGCAGTACTTC. Amino acid sequence: CASSLGRDYEQYF.

The chain employs TRBV5-1 and TRBJ2-7; the match to TRBD1 covers 7 bases. The germline gives CDR1 SGHRS, CDR2 YFSETQ. The J segment lost 2 bases and the V segment lost 4 bases, leaving 6 bases of the junction unmatched. CDR3 size: 14 residues. CDR3 in amino acids: CASSQQGGAYEQYF. CDR3 nucleotides: TGCGCCAGCAGCCAACAAGGGGGCGCCTACGAGCAGTACTTC.

This clone appeared a single time. The rearrangement links TRBV6-5 to TRBJ2-6, with D perhaps TRBD2 (6 bases). This CDR3 region has 14 residues. With 6 bases removed from V and 4 bases from J, the gap between germline ends came to 10 bases. Germline CDR1 is MNHEY and CDR2 is SVGAGI. The CDR3 bases are TGTGCCAGCAGACCAGGGAGGGGGGCCAACGTCCTGACTTTC. This codes for CASRPGRGANVLTF.

V and J are TRBV10-3 and TRBJ2-1; D assignment may be TRBD1 or TRBD2 (5 bases each). From germline, CDR1 is ENHRY and CDR2 SYGVKD. Between the trimmed V and J ends, which lost 6 bases and 3 bases, there was a span of 30 bases. The CDR3 sequence is 20 residues long. CDR3 sequence reads: CAISDPPGPEKTNLYNEQFF. DNA for the CDR3: TGTGCCATCAGCGACCCACCGGGACCGGAGAAAACCAACCTCTACAATGAGCAGTTCTTC.

The genes are TRBV25-1 and TRBJ2-3; TRBD2 is a possible D gene (5 bases). The V and J ends lost 2 bases and 5 bases respectively, with 17 bases between them. CDR1 MGHDK and CDR2 SYGVNS come from the germline V gene. This CDR3 spans 16 amino acids. The CDR3 region has the DNA TGTGCCAGCAGTGAAGAGGGCAGCCCTATCCGAGATACGCAGTATTTT. Its protein product is CASSEEGSPIRDTQYF. Looking up the rest from reference TRBV25-1 and TRBJ2-3 gives the full variable domain: EADIYQTPRYLVIGTGKKITLECSQTMGHDKMYWYQQDPGMELHLIHYSYGVNSTEKGDLSSESTVSRIRTEHFPLTLESARPSHTSQYLCASSEEGSPIRDTQYFGPGTRLTVL.

The gene calls are TRBV5-1 and TRBJ1-1; the D is unclear. V shed 1 base and J shed 3 bases, with 10 bases lying between them. Germline loops: CDR1 SGHRS, CDR2 YFSETQ. This CDR3 is 14 amino acids long. The CDR3 here is CASSLSGPHTEAFF. The CDR3 DNA reads TGCGCCAGCAGCTTGAGTGGGCCGCACACTGAAGCTTTCTTT.

The chain has TRBV4-2 and TRBJ2-2; possibly TRBD2 for D (6 bases). CDR3 length: 18 amino acids. V was trimmed by 0 bases and J by 0 bases, leaving 14 bases between them. Germline CDR1 reads LGHNA; CDR2 reads YNFKEQ. CDR3 sequence reads: CASSQDSRRGTNTGELFF. CDR3 DNA: TGTGCCAGCAGCCAAGATTCAAGGCGCGGGACGAACACCGGGGAGCTGTTTTTT.

The CDR3 is CASSVGLASSEQYF. The CDR3 nucleotides are TGTGCCAGCAGCGTAGGGCTAGCGAGTTCCGAGCAGTACTTC. V and J are TRBV9 and TRBJ2-7; D is possibly TRBD2 (6 bases). With 0 bases removed from V and 6 bases from J, the gap between germline ends came to 13 bases. The CDR3 totals 14 residues. Germline CDR1 and CDR2: SGDLS and YYNGEE.

This clone was seen just once. This rearrangement joins TRBV7-9 to TRBJ2-1, with 9 positions matching TRBD1. There are 17 residues in the CDR3. Germline assignment: CDR1 SEHNR and CDR2 FQNEAQ (reference sequence). Germline trimming cut 5 bases from V and 10 bases from J; bases unmatched to any gene: 18. The CDR3 sequence is CASSGQGNEVAFREQFF. The CDR3 region has the DNA TGTGCCAGCAGCGGACAGGGGAATGAGGTAGCCTTCAGAGAGCAGTTCTTC.

The chain recombines TRBV27 with TRBJ2-4; 15 bases are shared with TRBD2. The ends lost 6 bases at V and 0 bases at J; junction bases unmatched: 3. There are 17 residues in the CDR3. The germline gives CDR1 MNHEY, CDR2 SMNVEV (reference sequence). The CDR3 spells CASRGLAGGRAKNIQYF. DNA of the CDR3: TGTGCCAGCAGGGGACTAGCGGGAGGCCGAGCCAAAAACATTCAGTACTTC.

The chain combines TRBV27 with TRBJ2-5; perhaps TRBD2 as D (6 bases). The CDR3 consists of 14 residues. CDR1 is MNHEY, CDR2 SMNVEV, per germline (reference sequence). Trimming stripped 6 bases from V and 1 base from J, with 12 bases between. CDR3 nucleotides: TGTGCCAGCAGACAAATAGCGGCCCAAGAGACCCAGTACTTC. Residues: CASRQIAAQETQYF.

Remarks on this clone: Other DNA sequences in the same sample also yield this CDR3. The chain links TRBV27 to TRBJ2-2; D is undetermined. Germline V gene sequence: CDR1 MNHEY, CDR2 SMNVEV (reference sequence). With 1 base removed from V and 6 bases from J, the gap between germline ends came to 6 bases. CDR3 length equals 13 residues. CDR3 loop: CASSLLGPGELFF. The CDR3 DNA sequence: TGTGCCAGCAGTTTATTGGGTCCCGGGGAGCTGTTTTTT.

Comment on this clone: An end of the junction does not agree with germline; a read error may underlie this. The CDR3 spells CASSLEGWTGTHISEDF. CDR3 nucleotides: TGTGCCAGCAGCTTAGAGGGATGGACCGGGACGCACATTTCCGAGGATTTT. This sequence joins TRBV7-9 and TRBJ2-3; D is possibly TRBD1 or TRBD2 (5 bases each). Germline assignment: CDR1 SEHNR and CDR2 FQNEAQ (reference sequence). CDR3 length: 17 residues.